The present TCR beta chain was sequenced within a study of shared clonotypes between healthy human individuals. Whole-study findings and limits: Memory subsets generally showed lower estimated richness than naive subsets.

Method: immunoSEQ multiplex PCR; TCRdb's copy keeps in-frame clones and lacks some. The sample carries 2 million to 2.5 million clones, around 92% recorded once. A note on this clone: The antigen is unknown.

The V gene end was trimmed by 0 bases and the J gene end by 2 bases; junction bases not matched to a gene: 11. The CDR3 extends over 18 amino acids. The germline V gene encodes CDR1 SGHNT and CDR2 YYREEE (reference sequence). The rearrangement joins TRBV5-4 to TRBJ2-7; 10 nucleotides agree with TRBD2. The specimen sequenced was naive CD4+ T cells from PBMCs. The subset was: CD45RA+ positively selected. The TCR was taken from a man aged 18 to 29 in good health. Some clones in this sample may be carry-over from other donors' samples. CDR3 DNA: TGTGCCAGCAGCTTGGCCCCTAGCGGGAGACTCGCAGCCTACGAGCAGTACTTC. Translation gives CASSLAPSGRLAAYEQYF. Full variable domain (outside the CDR3, taken from reference TRBV5-4 and TRBJ2-7): ETGVTQSPTHLIKTRGQQVTLRCSSQSGHNTVSWYQQALGQGPQFIFQYYREEENGRGNFPPRFSGLQFPNYSSELNVNALELDDSALYLCASSLAPSGRLAAYEQYFGPGTRLTVT.